A single sample gave rise to the 7 T cell receptor beta chains below, sequenced in a study of tumor T cells in aggressive B-cell lymphoma. Only in-frame clones appear in the TCRdb table, and some are missing; sequencing was by immunoSEQ multiplex PCR. Of about 840 clones listed, about 80% are singletons. Source material: tumor tissue. These TCRs come from an adult with diffuse large B cell lymphoma.

V usage is TRBV10-1 and J usage is TRBJ2-3; 9 bases align to TRBD2. V lost 5 bases, J lost 1 base, and 1 base stayed unmatched. The CDR3 is made up of 14 amino acids. Germline lookup yields CDR1 WNHNN and CDR2 SYGVQD (reference sequence). Written as DNA, the CDR3 is TGCGCCAGCAGTCGACTAGCGGGCACAGATACGCAGTATTTT. Amino acids: CASSRLAGTDTQYF.

This chain uses TRBV4-1 with TRBJ1-1; TRBD1 might be the D (6 bases). The CDR3 is made up of 15 amino acids. CDR1 MGHRA and CDR2 YSYEKL come from the germline V gene. With 1 base removed from V and 1 base from J, the gap between germline ends came to 10 bases. The CDR3 DNA reads TGCGCCAGCAGCCAAGGACCGGGACAGAACACTGAAGCTTTCTTT. Translation gives CASSQGPGQNTEAFF.

This clone has just a few counts. The rearrangement uses TRBV4-2 and TRBJ2-5, with 8 bases aligning to TRBD1. Matching the DNA end better, TRBJ2-7 makes the J call doubtful. The germline V gene has CDR1 LGHNA and CDR2 YNFKEQ. The CDR3 consists of 15 residues. The CDR3 here is CASSQEGQDMNEQYF. The CDR3 coding sequence is TGTGCCAGCAGCCAAGAGGGACAGGACATGAACGAGCAGTACTTC.

The chain uses TRBV16 and TRBJ1-1; D gene uncertain. Germline V gene lookup returns CDR1 KGHSY and CDR2 FQNENV. V lost 0 bases and J 3 bases, leaving 11 bases between the germline ends. The length of the CDR3 is 15 residues. The CDR3 spells CASSQSKESYTEAFF. CDR3 bases: TGTGCCAGCAGCCAATCAAAGGAGTCCTACACTGAAGCTTTCTTT.

This chain uses TRBV4-3 with TRBJ1-6, with a possible D match to TRBD1 (5 bases). This CDR3 region has 18 residues. V was clipped by 1 base and J by 7 bases, with 20 bases between them. Germline CDR1 is LGHNA and CDR2 is YSLEER. In DNA, the CDR3 is TGCGCCAGCAGCCAAGCCCCCCCGACAGTTCCTTACAATTCACCCCTCCACTTT. This encodes CASSQAPPTVPYNSPLHF.

The rearrangement joins TRBV27 to TRBJ2-7; D is unresolved. Trimming took off 4 bases at V and 1 base at J, with 5 bases between the two ends. There are 12 residues in the CDR3. Germline CDR1 MNHEY, CDR2 SMNVEV (reference sequence). This CDR3 reads CASSSNSYEQYF. CDR3 coding DNA: TGTGCCAGCAGTTCCAATTCCTACGAGCAGTACTTC.

This chain joins TRBV27 and TRBJ2-2; D perhaps matches TRBD1 (5 bases). The CDR3 length is 14 residues. V lost 2 bases and J 6 bases, leaving 10 bases between the germline ends. Germline lookup yields CDR1 MNHEY and CDR2 SMNVEV (reference sequence). CDR3 nucleotides: TGTGCCAGCAGTTTAGTGGTAGGGGCCGGGGAGCTGTTTTTT. This gives the protein CASSLVVGAGELFF.